Following are 20 T cell receptor beta chains from one sample sequenced in a study of a mutant IDH1 vaccine in newly diagnosed glioma. The time point: week 5, during vaccination. Vaccine doses each comprised 300 ug of mutant IDH1 20-mer peptide, with topical imiquimod. No antigen is known for these receptors. Repertoires were generated with immunoSEQ multiplex PCR, while TCRdb's copy carries only in-frame clones and drops some. The sample has approximately 80,000 clones; about 91% are singletons. This specimen consisted of PBMCs, obtained from a glioma patient whose treatment included an IDH1 peptide vaccine. These receptors came from a woman in her 50s with glioma.

This chain connects TRBV30 to TRBJ2-1, with 8 bases identical to TRBD2. The CDR3 runs to 14 residues. V lost 3 bases, J lost 7 bases, and 8 bases stayed unmatched. CDR1 and CDR2 from the germline V gene are GTSNPN and SVGIG (reference sequence). CDR3 loop: CAWRLAGTLNEQFF. In DNA, the CDR3 is TGTGCCTGGAGGTTAGCGGGGACACTTAATGAGCAGTTCTTC.

This chain joins TRBV6-1 and TRBJ2-1; 9 bases match TRBD1. This CDR3 has 14 amino acids. Germline trimming cut 3 bases from V and 7 bases from J; bases unmatched to any gene: 4. Germline values: CDR1 MNHNS, CDR2 SASEGT. The chain's CDR3 is CASSEGQGHNEQFF. The DNA of the CDR3 is TGTGCCAGCAGTGAGGGACAGGGTCATAATGAGCAGTTCTTC.

The gene calls are TRBV6-5 and TRBJ2-5; no clear D. CDR3 size: 15 residues. V was cut by 7 bases and J by 5 bases, with 20 bases left in between. In germline, CDR1 is MNHEY, CDR2 SVGAGI. This CDR3 reads CASIRTWSQRETQYF. The CDR3, as DNA: TGTGCCAGCATCCGCACCTGGTCCCAGAGGGAGACCCAGTACTTC.

The rearrangement joins TRBV5-4 to TRBJ2-3; possibly TRBD1 for D (5 bases). The CDR3 has 15 amino acids. Trimming left V 4 bases short and J 0 bases short, with 12 bases between. Germline V CDR1 and CDR2: SGHNT, YYREEE (reference sequence). The chain's CDR3 is CASSPTETSTDTQYF. DNA of the CDR3: TGTGCCAGCAGCCCGACAGAGACTAGCACAGATACGCAGTATTTT. Supplemented by reference TRBV5-4 and TRBJ2-3, the full variable domain reads ETGVTQSPTHLIKTRGQQVTLRCSSQSGHNTVSWYQQALGQGPQFIFQYYREEENGRGNFPPRFSGLQFPNYSSELNVNALELDDSALYLCASSPTETSTDTQYFGPGTRLTVL.

The CDR3 region has the DNA TGTGCCAGCAGAAACCTAGGGAGTCCTAATTCACCCCTCCACTTT. Its protein is CASRNLGSPNSPLHF. V gene TRBV27 combines with J gene TRBJ1-6; no definite D call. The CDR3 contains 15 residues. The V and J ends lost 6 bases and 6 bases respectively, with 15 bases between them. Germline assignment: CDR1 MNHEY and CDR2 SMNVEV (reference sequence).

The chain couples TRBV11-3 to TRBJ2-3; TRBD2 might be the D (5 bases). The CDR3 has 14 amino acids. Trimming removed 2 bases at V and 10 bases at J, with 16 bases between. Per the germline V gene, CDR1 is SGHNT and CDR2 is YENEEA. The DNA for the CDR3 is TGTGCCAGCAGCTTAAAGGGCGGAGAGGACTCGCAGTATTTT. This codes for CASSLKGGEDSQYF.

The chain links TRBV19 to TRBJ1-4; 8 nucleotides agree with TRBD1. The germline V gene encodes CDR1 LNHDA and CDR2 SQIVND (reference sequence). The CDR3 is 16 residues long. V shed 5 bases, J shed 4 bases, and the junction held 9 bases outside the gene matches. The CDR3 nucleotides are TGTGCCAGTAGTCCCAGGGGGCGCCGGGGTAATGAAAAACTGTTTTTT. This encodes CASSPRGRRGNEKLFF.

The rearrangement joins TRBV27 to TRBJ1-2; 7 bases agree with TRBD1. In germline, CDR1 is MNHEY, CDR2 SMNVEV (reference sequence). The V segment lost 2 bases and the J segment 1 base; nucleotides outside the gene matches: 7. The CDR3 is 16 amino acids. The CDR3 here is CASSLKAGGGNYGYTF. CDR3 in DNA: TGTGCCAGCAGTTTAAAGGCAGGGGGTGGTAACTATGGCTACACCTTC.

The chain links TRBV28 to TRBJ2-7; 10 bases fit TRBD1. CDR3 length: 14 residues. Germline assignment: CDR1 MDHEN and CDR2 SYDVKM. V was clipped by 11 bases and J by 2 bases; unmatched bases: 9. CDR3: CAGTSGQGTYEQYF. In DNA, the CDR3 is TGTGCCGGCACATCGGGACAGGGGACCTACGAGCAGTACTTC. The full variable domain, rest sourced from reference TRBV28 and TRBJ2-7, is DVKVTQSSRYLVKRTGEKVFLECVQDMDHENMFWYRQDPGLGLRLIYFSYDVKMKEKGDIPEGYSVSREKKERFSLILESASTNQTSMYLCAGTSGQGTYEQYFGPGTRLTVT.

V is TRBV5-1 and J is TRBJ2-3; the D is unclear. This CDR3 contains 15 residues. Trimming removed 4 bases from V and 0 bases from J, with 12 bases in between. Germline-derived CDR1 and CDR2 are SGHRS and YFSETQ. CDR3: CASSPSELSTDTQYF. The CDR3 DNA reads as TGCGCCAGCAGCCCAAGCGAACTAAGCACAGATACGCAGTATTTT.

The genes are TRBV7-9 and TRBJ2-3; D is possibly TRBD2 (6 bases). V lost 4 bases and J lost 0, with 14 bases in between. Germline CDR1 reads SEHNR; CDR2 reads FQNEAQ (reference sequence). This CDR3 is 16 amino acids long. CDR3 nucleotide sequence: TGTGCCAGCAGCTCCCCGGCTAGCGAGAGCACAGATACGCAGTATTTT. It codes for CASSSPASESTDTQYF.

This clone was seen only once. The gene calls are TRBV15 and TRBJ2-3; 9 bases agree with TRBD2. With 0 bases clipped from V and 11 bases from J, the junction kept 12 bases outside the gene matches. Germline V gene data show CDR1 as LNHNV and CDR2 as YYDKDF (reference sequence). The CDR3 has 16 residues. Here the CDR3 DNA reads TGTGCCACCAGCAGAGAACACCCAGGGACGCGGGAGGGGCAGTATTTT. Its translation: CATSREHPGTREGQYF.

The genes are TRBV5-4 and TRBJ2-5; tentatively, D is TRBD2 (5 bases). Germline CDR1 reads SGHNT; CDR2 reads YYREEE (reference sequence). The CDR3 runs 13 residues. The V and J ends lost 1 base and 4 bases respectively, with 8 bases between them. The CDR3 is CASSLFGVETQYF. The CDR3 DNA is TGTGCCAGCAGCTTGTTCGGGGTAGAGACCCAGTACTTC. The full variable domain, its missing parts supplied by reference TRBV5-4 and TRBJ2-5, is ETGVTQSPTHLIKTRGQQVTLRCSSQSGHNTVSWYQQALGQGPQFIFQYYREEENGRGNFPPRFSGLQFPNYSSELNVNALELDDSALYLCASSLFGVETQYFGPGTRLLVL.

The CDR3 bases are TGTGCCTGGAGCGGACAGGGGATTCAGCCCCAGCATTTT. This translates into CAWSGQGIQPQHF. V is TRBV30 and J is TRBJ1-5; 9 nucleotides agree with TRBD1. The germline V gene has CDR1 GTSNPN and CDR2 SVGIG (reference sequence). J gave up 6 bases and V 3 bases, and 3 bases lay outside the gene matches. The CDR3 covers 13 residues.

This chain links TRBV5-1 with TRBJ2-7; TRBD1 matches at 7 bases. Germline values: CDR1 SGHRS, CDR2 YFSETQ. J gave up 2 bases and V 0 bases, and 5 bases lay outside the gene matches. CDR3 size: 15 residues. CDR3 amino acids: CASSLEQGTPYEQYF. DNA of the CDR3: TGCGCCAGCAGCTTGGAACAGGGGACGCCCTACGAGCAGTACTTC.

The J gene is TRBJ1-1, the V gene TRBV30; a possible D gene is TRBD1 (5 bases). V lost 2 bases, J lost 1 base, and 14 bases lay in between. Germline-derived CDR1 and CDR2 are GTSNPN and SVGIG (reference sequence). The CDR3 sequence is 15 residues long. The CDR3 sequence is CAWSLAGRANTEAFF. The CDR3 DNA reads TGTGCCTGGAGTTTGGCGGGACGGGCGAACACTGAAGCTTTCTTT.

With regard to this clone: This sample includes further DNA sequences coding for the same CDR3. The rearrangement joins TRBV9 to TRBJ2-7; D is uncertain. V shed 0 bases and J shed 0 bases, with 4 bases lying between them. CDR1 and CDR2 from the germline V gene are SGDLS and YYNGEE. This CDR3 has 13 residues. CDR3 sequence (DNA): TGTGCCAGCAGCGTAGGGGACTCCTACGAGCAGTACTTC. This codes for CASSVGDSYEQYF.

The J gene is TRBJ2-7, the V gene TRBV9, with TRBD1 identical over 8 bases. This CDR3 is 15 amino acids long. Germline V gene data show CDR1 as SGDLS and CDR2 as YYNGEE. The V and J ends lost 0 bases and 6 bases, in that order; junction bases with no gene match: 8. This chain's CDR3 is CASSVATDRGGEQYF. CDR3 DNA: TGTGCCAGCAGCGTAGCAACAGACAGGGGAGGCGAGCAGTACTTC.

V usage is TRBV29-1 and J usage is TRBJ2-1; D might be TRBD2 (5 bases). CDR1 is SQVTM, CDR2 ANQGSEA, per germline. Trimming left V 2 bases short and J 7 bases short, with 9 bases between. The CDR3 loop spans 12 amino acids. CDR3 in amino acids: CSVELGGNEQFF. The CDR3 DNA reads TGCAGCGTTGAACTCGGCGGGAATGAGCAGTTCTTC.

This clone was recorded once. V gene TRBV11-2 combines with J gene TRBJ2-4, with D unclear. The CDR3 is 15 residues long. Trimming took off 3 bases at V and 0 bases at J, with 9 bases between the two ends. Germline-derived CDR1 and CDR2 are SGHAT and FQNNGV. The CDR3 DNA follows: TGTGCCAGCAGCTTCGGACCTCTAGCCAAAAACATTCAGTACTTC. Translated: CASSFGPLAKNIQYF.